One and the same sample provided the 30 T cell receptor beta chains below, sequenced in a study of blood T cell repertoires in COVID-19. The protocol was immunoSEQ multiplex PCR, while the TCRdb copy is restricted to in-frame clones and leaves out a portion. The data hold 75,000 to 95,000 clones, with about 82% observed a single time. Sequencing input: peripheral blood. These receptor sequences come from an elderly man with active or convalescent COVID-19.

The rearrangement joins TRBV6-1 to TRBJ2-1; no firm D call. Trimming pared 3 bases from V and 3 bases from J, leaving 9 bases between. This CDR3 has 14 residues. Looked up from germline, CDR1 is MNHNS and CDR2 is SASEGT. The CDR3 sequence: CASSDGNYYNEQFF. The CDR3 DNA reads TGTGCCAGCAGTGACGGCAACTACTACAATGAGCAGTTCTTC.

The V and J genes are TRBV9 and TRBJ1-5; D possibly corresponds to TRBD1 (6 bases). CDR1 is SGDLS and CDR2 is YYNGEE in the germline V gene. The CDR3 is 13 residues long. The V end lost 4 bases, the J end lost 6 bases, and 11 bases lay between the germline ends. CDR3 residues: CASSSTGSQPQHF. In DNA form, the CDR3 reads TGTGCCAGCAGCTCTACAGGGAGTCAGCCCCAGCATTTT.

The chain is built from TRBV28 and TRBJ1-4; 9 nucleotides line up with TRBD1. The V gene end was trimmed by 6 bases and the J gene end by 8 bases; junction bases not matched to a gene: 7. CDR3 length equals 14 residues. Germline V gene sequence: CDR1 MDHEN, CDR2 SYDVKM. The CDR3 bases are TGTGCCAGCAGGAGGACAGGGGAATGGGAAAAACTGTTTTTT. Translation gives CASRRTGEWEKLFF.

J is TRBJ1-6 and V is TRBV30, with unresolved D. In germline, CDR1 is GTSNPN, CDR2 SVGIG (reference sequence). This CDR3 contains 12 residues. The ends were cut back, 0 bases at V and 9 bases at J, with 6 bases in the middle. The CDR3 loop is CAWSVRGSPLHF. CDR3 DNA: TGTGCCTGGAGTGTAAGAGGTTCACCCCTCCACTTT.

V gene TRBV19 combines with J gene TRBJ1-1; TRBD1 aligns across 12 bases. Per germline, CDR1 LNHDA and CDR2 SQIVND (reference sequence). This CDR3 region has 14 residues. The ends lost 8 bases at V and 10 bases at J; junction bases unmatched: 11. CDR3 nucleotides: TGTGCCAGTCGTCCCCGGGACAGGGGGCGCGGAGCTTTCTTT. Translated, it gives CASRPRDRGRGAFF.

The CDR3 region is CASSIDVGTVPYGYTF. The CDR3, as DNA: TGTGCCAGTAGTATAGACGTGGGGACAGTACCCTATGGCTACACCTTC. This chain connects TRBV19 to TRBJ1-2; TRBD1 agrees at 7 bases. Trimming took 0 bases from V and 4 from J; bases not matched to a gene: 8. CDR1 and CDR2 (germline): LNHDA, SQIVND (reference sequence). The CDR3 runs 16 residues.

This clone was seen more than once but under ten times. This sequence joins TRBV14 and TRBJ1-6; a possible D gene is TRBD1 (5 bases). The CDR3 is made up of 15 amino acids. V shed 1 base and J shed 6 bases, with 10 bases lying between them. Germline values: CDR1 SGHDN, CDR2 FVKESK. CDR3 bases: TGTGCCAGCAGCCAAGGACTGGGGCTTAATTCACCCCTCCACTTT. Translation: CASSQGLGLNSPLHF. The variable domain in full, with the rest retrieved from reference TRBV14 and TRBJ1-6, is EAGVTQFPSHSVIEKGQTVTLRCDPISGHDNLYWYRRVMGKEIKFLLHFVKESKQDESGMPNNRFLAERTGGTYSTLKVQPAELEDSGVYFCASSQGLGLNSPLHFGNGTRLTVT.

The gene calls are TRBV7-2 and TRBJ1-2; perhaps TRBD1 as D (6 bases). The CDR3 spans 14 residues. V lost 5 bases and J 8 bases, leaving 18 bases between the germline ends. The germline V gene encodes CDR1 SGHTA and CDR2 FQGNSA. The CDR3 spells CASSHSAGATGYTF. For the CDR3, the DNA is TGTGCCAGCAGCCATAGTGCAGGGGCAACGGGCTACACCTTC. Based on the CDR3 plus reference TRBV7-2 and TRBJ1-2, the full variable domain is GAGVSQSPSNKVTEKGKDVELRCDPISGHTALYWYRQSLGQGLEFLIYFQGNSAPDKSGLPSDRFSAERTGGSVSTLTIQRTQQEDSAVYLCASSHSAGATGYTFGSGTRLTVV.

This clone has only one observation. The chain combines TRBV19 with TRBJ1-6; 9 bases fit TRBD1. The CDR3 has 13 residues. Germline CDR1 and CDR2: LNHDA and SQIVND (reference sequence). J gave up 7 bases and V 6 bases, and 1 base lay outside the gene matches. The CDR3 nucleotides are TGTGCCAGTAGGGACAGGGGAAATTCACCCCTCCACTTT. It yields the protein CASRDRGNSPLHF. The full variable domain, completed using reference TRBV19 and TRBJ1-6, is DGGITQSPKYLFRKEGQNVTLSCEQNLNHDAMYWYRQDPGQGLRLIYYSQIVNDFQKGDIAEGYSVSREKKESFPLTVTSAQKNPTAFYLCASRDRGNSPLHFGNGTRLTVT.

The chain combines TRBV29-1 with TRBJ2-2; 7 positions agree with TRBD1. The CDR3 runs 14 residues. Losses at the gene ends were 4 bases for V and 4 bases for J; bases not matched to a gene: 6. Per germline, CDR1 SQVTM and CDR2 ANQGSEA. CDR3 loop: CSVGSAGGTGELFF. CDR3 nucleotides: TGCAGCGTTGGTTCGGCAGGGGGCACCGGGGAGCTGTTTTTT.

This CDR3 reads CASSQVQGNVAKNIQYF. In DNA form, the CDR3 reads TGCGCCAGCAGCCAAGTACAGGGGAACGTAGCCAAAAACATTCAGTACTTC. This sequence joins TRBV4-1 and TRBJ2-4, with 7 bases lining up with TRBD1. The CDR3 loop spans 17 amino acids. CDR1 and CDR2 from the germline V gene are MGHRA and YSYEKL. V dropped 1 base and J dropped 0; count of bases not matched to a gene: 6.

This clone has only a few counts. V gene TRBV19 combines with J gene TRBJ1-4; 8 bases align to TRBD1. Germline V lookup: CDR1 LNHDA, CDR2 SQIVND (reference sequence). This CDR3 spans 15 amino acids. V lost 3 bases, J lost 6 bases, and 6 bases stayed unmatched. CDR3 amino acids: CASSIQDREDEKLFF. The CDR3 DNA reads TGTGCCAGTAGTATCCAGGACAGGGAAGATGAAAAACTGTTTTTT.

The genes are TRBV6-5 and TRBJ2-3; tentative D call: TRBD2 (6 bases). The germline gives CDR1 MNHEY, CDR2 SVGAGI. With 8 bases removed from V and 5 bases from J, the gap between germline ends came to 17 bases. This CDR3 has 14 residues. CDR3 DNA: TGTGCCAGCCAGCTTACACTAGCTGGAGATACGCAGTATTTT. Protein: CASQLTLAGDTQYF.

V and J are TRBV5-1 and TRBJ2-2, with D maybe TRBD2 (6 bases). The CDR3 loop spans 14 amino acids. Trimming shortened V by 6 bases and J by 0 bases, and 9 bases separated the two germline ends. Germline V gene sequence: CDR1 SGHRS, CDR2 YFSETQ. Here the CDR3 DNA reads TGCGCCAGCACGGAGCGGGCGAACACCGGGGAGCTGTTTTTT. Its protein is CASTERANTGELFF.

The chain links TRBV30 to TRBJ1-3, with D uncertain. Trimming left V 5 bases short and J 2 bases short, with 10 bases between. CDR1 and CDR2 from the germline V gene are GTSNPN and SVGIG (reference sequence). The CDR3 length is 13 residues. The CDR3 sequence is CAWLRGPGNTIYF. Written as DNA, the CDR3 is TGTGCCTGGCTCCGGGGTCCTGGAAACACCATATATTTT.

Here the CDR3 reads CASSTEHRDANEKLFF. Written as DNA, the CDR3 is TGCGCCAGCAGCACGGAACACAGGGACGCTAATGAAAAACTGTTTTTT. The chain combines TRBV5-1 with TRBJ1-4, with D maybe TRBD1 (6 bases). This CDR3 is 16 amino acids long. The V end lost 4 bases, the J end lost 3 bases, and 16 bases lay between the germline ends. The germline CDR1 and CDR2 sequences are SGHRS and YFSETQ.

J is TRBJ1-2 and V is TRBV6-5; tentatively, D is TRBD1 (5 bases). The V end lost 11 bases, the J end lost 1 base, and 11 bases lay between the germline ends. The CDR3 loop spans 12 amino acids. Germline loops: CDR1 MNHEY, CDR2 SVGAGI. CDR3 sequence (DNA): TGTGCCGCCCGGGGGGATAACTATGGCTACACCTTC. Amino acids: CAARGDNYGYTF.

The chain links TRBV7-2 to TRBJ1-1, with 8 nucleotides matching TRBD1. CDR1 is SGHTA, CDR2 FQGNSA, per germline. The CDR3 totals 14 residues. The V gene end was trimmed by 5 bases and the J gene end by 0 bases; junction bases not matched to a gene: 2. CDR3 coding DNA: TGTGCCAGCAGCCCAGGGGGCTTGAACACTGAAGCTTTCTTT. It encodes CASSPGGLNTEAFF.

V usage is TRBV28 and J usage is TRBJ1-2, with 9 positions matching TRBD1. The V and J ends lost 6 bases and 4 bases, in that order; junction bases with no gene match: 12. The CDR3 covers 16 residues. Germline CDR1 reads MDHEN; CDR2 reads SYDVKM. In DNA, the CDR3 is TGTGCCAGCAGCCCTACTCTCGGGGGACAGGGCTATGGCTACACCTTC. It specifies CASSPTLGGQGYGYTF.

The CDR3 DNA follows: TGCGCCAGCAGCATGGACGCGACAATCACAGATACGCAGTATTTT. Amino acids: CASSMDATITDTQYF. The V and J genes are TRBV5-1 and TRBJ2-3; D gene uncertain. The germline V gene encodes CDR1 SGHRS and CDR2 YFSETQ. V was cut by 4 bases and J by 2 bases, with 14 bases left in between. This CDR3 comprises 15 residues.

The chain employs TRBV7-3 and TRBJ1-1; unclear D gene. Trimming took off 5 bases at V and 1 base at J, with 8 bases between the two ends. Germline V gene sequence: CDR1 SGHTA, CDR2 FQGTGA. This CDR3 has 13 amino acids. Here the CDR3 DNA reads TGTGCCAGCAGCAATACACCGAACACTGAAGCTTTCTTT. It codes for CASSNTPNTEAFF.

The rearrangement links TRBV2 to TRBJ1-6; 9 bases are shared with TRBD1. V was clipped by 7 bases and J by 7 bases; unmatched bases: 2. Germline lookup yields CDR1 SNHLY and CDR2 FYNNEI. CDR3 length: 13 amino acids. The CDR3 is CASMGQGNSPLHF. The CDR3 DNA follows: TGTGCCAGCATGGGACAGGGAAATTCACCCCTCCACTTT.

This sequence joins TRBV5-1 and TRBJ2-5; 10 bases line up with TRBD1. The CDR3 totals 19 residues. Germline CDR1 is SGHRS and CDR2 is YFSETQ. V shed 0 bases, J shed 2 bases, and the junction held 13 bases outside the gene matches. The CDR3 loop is CASSLERGQGRPFQETQYF. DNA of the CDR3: TGCGCCAGCAGCTTGGAACGGGGACAGGGGCGTCCGTTTCAAGAGACCCAGTACTTC. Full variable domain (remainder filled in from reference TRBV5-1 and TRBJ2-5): KAGVTQTPRYLIKTRGQQVTLSCSPISGHRSVSWYQQTPGQGLQFLFEYFSETQRNKGNFPGRFSGRQFSNSRSEMNVSTLELGDSALYLCASSLERGQGRPFQETQYFGPGTRLLVL.

CDR3: CASSKRQGATYNEQFF. For the CDR3, the DNA is TGCGCCAGCAGCAAAAGACAGGGGGCGACCTACAATGAGCAGTTCTTC. The V call is TRBV5-1, the J call TRBJ2-1; TRBD1 agrees at 10 bases. Germline V CDR1 and CDR2: SGHRS, YFSETQ. The CDR3 loop spans 16 amino acids. The ends lost 4 bases at V and 2 bases at J; junction bases unmatched: 6. The variable domain in full, completed from reference TRBV5-1 and TRBJ2-1, reads KAGVTQTPRYLIKTRGQQVTLSCSPISGHRSVSWYQQTPGQGLQFLFEYFSETQRNKGNFPGRFSGRQFSNSRSEMNVSTLELGDSALYLCASSKRQGATYNEQFFGPGTRLTVL.

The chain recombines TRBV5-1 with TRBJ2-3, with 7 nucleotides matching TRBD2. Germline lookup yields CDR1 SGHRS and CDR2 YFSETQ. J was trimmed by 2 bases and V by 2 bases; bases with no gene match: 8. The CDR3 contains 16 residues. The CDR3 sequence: CASSLRAGSHTDTQYF. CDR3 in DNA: TGCGCCAGCAGCTTAAGAGCGGGATCACACACAGATACGCAGTATTTT.

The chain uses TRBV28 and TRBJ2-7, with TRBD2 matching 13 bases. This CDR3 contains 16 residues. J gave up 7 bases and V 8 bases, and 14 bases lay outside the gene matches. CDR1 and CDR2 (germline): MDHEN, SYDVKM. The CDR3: CASRSPGLAGAYEQYV. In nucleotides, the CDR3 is TGTGCCAGCCGGAGTCCTGGACTAGCGGGAGCTTATGAGCAGTACGTC.

The CDR3 DNA sequence: TGTGCCAGCAGCTGGCCCGGGACTACTGGTTATGAGCAGTTCTTC. Amino acids: CASSWPGTTGYEQFF. The rearrangement uses TRBV5-4 and TRBJ2-1; 7 nucleotides match TRBD2. CDR3 length: 15 amino acids. The J segment lost 8 bases and the V segment lost 3 bases, leaving 11 bases of the junction unmatched. In germline, CDR1 is SGHNT, CDR2 YYREEE (reference sequence).

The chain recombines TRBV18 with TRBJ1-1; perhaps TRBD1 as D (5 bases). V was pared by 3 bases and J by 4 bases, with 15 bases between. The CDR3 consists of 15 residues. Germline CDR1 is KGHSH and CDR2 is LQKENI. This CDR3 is CASSPRDTGGTEAFF. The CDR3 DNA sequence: TGTGCCAGCTCACCCCGGGATACGGGGGGCACTGAAGCTTTCTTT.

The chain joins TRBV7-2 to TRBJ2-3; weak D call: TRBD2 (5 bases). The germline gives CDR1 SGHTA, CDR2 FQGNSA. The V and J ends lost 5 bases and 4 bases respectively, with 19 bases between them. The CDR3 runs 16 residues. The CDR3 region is CASSSKKVLASDTQYF. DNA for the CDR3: TGTGCCAGCAGCAGCAAGAAGGTTCTAGCCTCAGATACGCAGTATTTT.

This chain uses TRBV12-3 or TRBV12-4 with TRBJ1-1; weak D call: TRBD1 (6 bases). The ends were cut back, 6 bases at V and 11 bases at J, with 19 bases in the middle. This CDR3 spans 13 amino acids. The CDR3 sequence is CASSKQRYTGAFF. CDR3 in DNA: TGTGCCAGCAGCAAACAGAGGTACACAGGGGCTTTCTTT.